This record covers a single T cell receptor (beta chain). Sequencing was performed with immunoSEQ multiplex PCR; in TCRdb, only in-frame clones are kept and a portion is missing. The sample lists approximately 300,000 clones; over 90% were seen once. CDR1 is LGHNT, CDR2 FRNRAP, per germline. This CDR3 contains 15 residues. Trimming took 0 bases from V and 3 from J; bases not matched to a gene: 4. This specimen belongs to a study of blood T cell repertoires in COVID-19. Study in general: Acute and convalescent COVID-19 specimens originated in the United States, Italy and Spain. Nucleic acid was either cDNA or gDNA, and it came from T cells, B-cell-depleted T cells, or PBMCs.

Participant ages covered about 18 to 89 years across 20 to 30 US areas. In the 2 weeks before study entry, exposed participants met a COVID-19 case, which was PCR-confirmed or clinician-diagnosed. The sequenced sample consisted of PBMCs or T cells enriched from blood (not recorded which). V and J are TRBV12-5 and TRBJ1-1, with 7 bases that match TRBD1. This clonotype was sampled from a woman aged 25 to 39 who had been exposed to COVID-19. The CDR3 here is CASGLVQGRYTEAFF. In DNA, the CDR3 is TGTGCTAGTGGTTTGGTACAGGGGCGTTACACTGAAGCTTTCTTT.